Presented here are 12 T cell receptor beta chains from one specimen sequenced in a study of shared clonotypes between healthy human individuals. Some clones are missing from TCRdb's copy, which holds only in-frame ones; the method was immunoSEQ multiplex PCR. The sample holds just under 350,000 clones; over 70% are singletons and the top ten take 10%. The sample was memory CD4+ T cells sorted from blood. Subset denoted: CD45RA-negative fraction. Source of these receptors: a man aged 25 to 45 in good health.

This chain links TRBV4-3 with TRBJ1-5; D perhaps matches TRBD1 (6 bases). The CDR3 contains 13 residues. Trimming removed 1 base at V and 6 bases at J, with 7 bases between. Germline loops: CDR1 LGHNA, CDR2 YSLEER. Here the CDR3 DNA reads TGCGCCAGCAGCCAAGGACAGGTTCAGCCCCAGCATTTT. It yields the protein CASSQGQVQPQHF.

The genes are TRBV5-1 and TRBJ2-7; TRBD2 might be the D (5 bases). Germline CDR1 SGHRS, CDR2 YFSETQ. The V and J ends lost 4 bases and 3 bases respectively, with 14 bases between them. The CDR3 extends over 14 amino acids. CDR3 in DNA: TGCGCCAGCAGCCCCCGGACTGATCGCTACGAGCAGTACTTC. It translates to CASSPRTDRYEQYF.

The chain has TRBV7-9 and TRBJ1-6; tentative D call: TRBD1 (6 bases). V lost 2 bases and J 7 bases, leaving 9 bases between the germline ends. The germline gives CDR1 SEHNR, CDR2 FQNEAQ (reference sequence). CDR3 size: 14 residues. DNA of the CDR3: TGTGCCAGCAGCTTAAGGACAGAGAATTCACCCCTCCACTTT. Amino acids: CASSLRTENSPLHF.

With regard to this clone: This CDR3 is also generated by other DNA sequences in the sample. The genes are TRBV6-5 and TRBJ2-6; D remains ambiguous. Germline loops: CDR1 MNHEY, CDR2 SVGAGI. V shed 7 bases and J shed 1 base, with 11 bases lying between them. The CDR3 consists of 15 residues. CDR3 protein: CASTEDLSGANVLTF. CDR3 DNA sequence: TGTGCCAGCACCGAGGACCTGTCTGGGGCCAACGTCCTGACTTTC.

This rearrangement joins TRBV6-5 to TRBJ1-5, with D uncertain. The CDR3 extends over 13 amino acids. Germline V gene data show CDR1 as MNHEY and CDR2 as SVGAGI. With 6 bases removed from V and 4 bases from J, the gap between germline ends came to 10 bases. In nucleotides, the CDR3 is TGTGCCAGCAGGCCACAGTCAAATCAGCCCCAGCATTTT. Its translation: CASRPQSNQPQHF.

The rearrangement links TRBV6-1 to TRBJ2-3; maybe TRBD1 (6 bases). V lost 5 bases to trimming and J lost 11 bases, with 14 bases between them. Per the germline V gene, CDR1 is MNHNS and CDR2 is SASEGT. There are 12 residues in the CDR3. In nucleotides, the CDR3 is TGTGCCAGCAGTCTCCTGGGGGCAATGCAGTATTTT. It yields the protein CASSLLGAMQYF.

J is TRBJ2-5 and V is TRBV7-9; 11 bases are shared with TRBD2. After removal of 3 bases from V and 2 bases from J, the junction contained 2 bases not matched to a gene. Germline V gene data show CDR1 as SEHNR and CDR2 as FQNEAQ (reference sequence). The CDR3 sequence is 15 residues long. The CDR3 reads CASSFGLAGQETQYF. CDR3 nucleotide sequence: TGTGCCAGCAGCTTTGGACTAGCGGGTCAAGAGACCCAGTACTTC.

The CDR3 here is CASSEEGALYEQYF. The CDR3 DNA follows: TGTGCCAGCAGTGAAGAGGGGGCGCTCTACGAGCAGTACTTC. The chain carries TRBV25-1 and TRBJ2-7, with TRBD1 matching over 7 bases. J was trimmed by 3 bases and V by 2 bases; bases with no gene match: 4. The CDR3 spans 14 residues. Germline CDR1 and CDR2: MGHDK and SYGVNS.

The V gene is TRBV11-1, the J gene TRBJ2-7, with 11 bases matching TRBD2. This CDR3 contains 15 residues. Trimming removed 0 bases from V and 2 bases from J; junction bases left unmatched: 0. CDR1 and CDR2 (germline): SGHAT, FQDESV (reference sequence). The CDR3: CASSLASGRAYEQYF. The CDR3 coding sequence is TGTGCCAGCAGCTTAGCTAGCGGGAGGGCCTACGAGCAGTACTTC. Using reference TRBV11-1 and TRBJ2-7 for the parts outside the CDR3, the full variable domain is EAEVAQSPRYKITEKSQAVAFWCDPISGHATLYWYRQILGQGPELLVQFQDESVVDDSQLPKDRFSAERLKGVDSTLKIQPAELGDSAMYLCASSLASGRAYEQYFGPGTRLTVT.

This chain links TRBV7-2 with TRBJ1-2; TRBD1 matches 10 bases. This CDR3 contains 17 residues. The V segment lost 1 base and the J segment 7 bases; nucleotides outside the gene matches: 12. The germline CDR1 and CDR2 sequences are SGHTA and FQGNSA. The CDR3 sequence: CASSLDALGTGERGYTF. The CDR3 DNA follows: TGTGCCAGCAGCTTAGATGCCCTCGGGACAGGGGAGCGTGGCTACACCTTC.

The rearrangement links TRBV6-5 to TRBJ2-7, with D possibly being TRBD1 (5 bases). Germline V gene data show CDR1 as MNHEY and CDR2 as SVGAGI. The CDR3 contains 13 residues. Trimming removed 8 bases at V and 0 bases at J, with 11 bases between. Here the CDR3 reads CASWPRVSYEQYF. For the CDR3, the DNA is TGTGCCAGCTGGCCCAGGGTCTCCTACGAGCAGTACTTC.

This chain connects TRBV29-1 to TRBJ2-5, with TRBD2 identical over 8 bases. The V gene end was trimmed by 7 bases and the J gene end by 0 bases; junction bases not matched to a gene: 10. Germline assignment: CDR1 SQVTM and CDR2 ANQGSEA. The CDR3 has 15 amino acids. Here the CDR3 DNA reads TGCAGCGCCCCGCCCGTAGCGGGGTACCAAGAGACCCAGTACTTC. This codes for CSAPPVAGYQETQYF.